This T cell receptor (beta chain) was retrieved from a study of blood T cell repertoires in COVID-19. Study details: Samples representing acute and convalescent COVID-19 were sourced from the United States, Italy and Spain. PBMCs, B-cell-depleted T cells, or T cells were the source of the cDNA or gDNA that made up the material.

As processed by the authors: Estimation of nucleated cell counts was performed using reference gene primer amplification. Profiling relied on immunoSEQ multiplex PCR, and the TCRdb table lists in-frame clones only, not all of them. Clone size and V and J calls were adopted from that table, with D and trimming inferred from the DNA. The table records approximately 200,000 clones, 85% to 90% of them present only once. This clone came up a few times. V was clipped by 5 bases and J by 0 bases, with 11 bases between them. Germline CDR1 is SEHNR and CDR2 is FQNEAQ (reference sequence). The CDR3 spans 14 residues.

This chain uses TRBV7-9 with TRBJ2-7, with D perhaps TRBD2 (6 bases). The TCR originated in a woman aged 50 to 65 with acute or convalescent COVID-19. Material for sequencing was peripheral blood. CDR3 sequence (DNA): TGTGCCAGCAGCATTAGCGGAAGCTCCTACGAGCAGTACTTC. Protein sequence: CASSISGSSYEQYF.